This is a list of T cell receptor beta chains from one sample in a study of T-cell reconstitution after alpha-beta-depleted transplantation in children. MiXCR, applied by TCRdb to the PCR reads, yields one record per CDR3 protein. The top ten clones hold roughly an eighth of a sample with about 580,000 distinct CDR3 sequences, approximately 22% of them seen once. The source material was PBMCs, mostly from graft donor cells, sampled 360 days after TCRalphabeta/CD19-depleted stem cell transplant. These receptors were taken from a boy in the first two years of life who had a stem cell transplant for acute myeloid leukemia, so the T cells may come from the graft donor. Each CDR3 is given with its conserved first and last residue. The D gene is left open where the match is weak. Some rows have no size entry. The others give once, few or many, or a class for an expanded clone.

V gene	J gene	D gene	CDR3 length	clone size	CDR3 DNA	CDR3 protein
TRBV20-1	TRBJ1-1	NA	12	NA	TGCAGTGCTACCAGGGGAAACACTGAAGCTTTCTTT	CSATRGNTEAFF
TRBV5-1	TRBJ2-1	NA	15	many	TGCGCCAGCAGCTTGGTTCTAGACGGGGGCAATGAGCAGTTCTTC	CASSLVLDGGNEQFF
TRBV7-2	TRBJ2-1	NA	13	many	TGTGCCAGCAGCCGGGGCAACTACAATGAGCAGTTCTTC	CASSRGNYNEQFF
TRBV6-5	TRBJ1-5	NA	13	few	TGTGCCAGCAGTTTAATGGGGAAGCAGCCCCAGCATTTT	CASSLMGKQPQHF
TRBV12-3/TRBV12-4	TRBJ2-5	NA	14	few	TGTGCCAGCAGTTTGTTTTTAGCATGGGAGACCCAGTACTTC	CASSLFLAWETQYF
TRBV20-1	TRBJ2-1	NA	14	few	TGCAGTGCTAACGACCAAGACACGTACAATGAGCAGTTCTTC	CSANDQDTYNEQFF
TRBV20-1	TRBJ1-2	NA	12	many	TGCAGTGCTAGAGGGGCTGGCTATGGCTACACCTTC	CSARGAGYGYTF
TRBV27	TRBJ2-3	TRBD2	17	NA	TGTGCCAGCAGTTCCCGCACTAGCGGAGATAGCACAGATACGCAGTATTTT	CASSSRTSGDSTDTQYF
TRBV14	TRBJ1-6	NA	17	NA	TGTGCCAGCAGCCCGGGGTACCGGAGCTCCTATAATTCACCCCTCCACTTT	CASSPGYRSSYNSPLHF
TRBV12-3/TRBV12-4	TRBJ1-1	NA	15	few	TGTGCCAGCAGTTTCCCGTACTTGTTGAACACTGAAGCTTTCTTT	CASSFPYLLNTEAFF
TRBV24-1	TRBJ2-3	NA	15	many	TGTGCCACCAGCCCATCTTGGAGTACCACAGATACGCAGTATTTT	CATSPSWSTTDTQYF
TRBV6-5	TRBJ2-1	NA	13	many	TGTGCCAGCAGTTACGCGCGTCACAATGAGCAGTTCTTC	CASSYARHNEQFF
TRBV5-4	TRBJ2-5	TRBD1	14	NA	TGTGCCAGCAGCTTTGGACAGGGGCAAGAGACCCAGTACTTC	CASSFGQGQETQYF
TRBV24-1	TRBJ2-1	TRBD1	16	many	TGTGCCACCAGTGATTTGAGTCGACAGGGGGGCGATGAGCAGTTCTTC	CATSDLSRQGGDEQFF
TRBV6-5	TRBJ1-2	TRBD1	11	many	TGTGCCAGTGCAGGGGGCGATGGCTACACCTTC	CASAGGDGYTF
TRBV12-3/TRBV12-4	TRBJ1-2	TRBD1	16	NA	TGTGCCAGCAGTCCATTGGGTTTGGACAGGGGGCGCGGCTACACCTTC	CASSPLGLDRGRGYTF
TRBV27	TRBJ2-5	TRBD1	12	few	TGTGCCACCAGGGGGTCACAGCAGACCCAGTACTTC	CATRGSQQTQYF
TRBV27	TRBJ2-7	TRBD2	13	few	TGTGCCAGCAGTTTTAGCGGGAGGAACGAGCAGTACTTC	CASSFSGRNEQYF
TRBV20-1	TRBJ1-1	NA	13	many	TGCAGTGCTAGTAACGGATTGAACACTGAAGCTTTCTTT	CSASNGLNTEAFF
TRBV20-1	TRBJ2-1	NA	14	few	TGCAGTCTACGGACCATGTGGGGGGAGGATGAGCAGTTCTTC	CSLRTMWGEDEQFF
TRBV20-1	TRBJ2-2	TRBD2	14	many	TGCAGTGTTCCTCGGGGGGCGAACACCGGGGAGCTGTTTTTT	CSVPRGANTGELFF
TRBV15	TRBJ2-2	NA	11	few	TGTGCCACCCAGAACACCGGGGAGCTGTTTTTT	CATQNTGELFF
TRBV20-1	TRBJ1-1	NA	13	NA	TGCAGTGCTGCGGACACAAGGAACACTGAAGCTTTCTTT	CSAADTRNTEAFF
TRBV12-3/TRBV12-4	TRBJ1-5	NA	15	few	TGTGCCAGCAACCCCGAGGGTAAGGGAGGTCAGCCCCAGCATTTT	CASNPEGKGGQPQHF
TRBV12-3/TRBV12-4	TRBJ1-2	TRBD1	14	few	TGTGCCAGCGATGGTGACAGGGCCAACTATGGCTACACCTTC	CASDGDRANYGYTF
TRBV20-1	TRBJ2-5	TRBD2	13	NA	TGCAGTGCTAGTATCGGGGGGAGGGAGACCCAGTACTTC	CSASIGGRETQYF
TRBV6-1	TRBJ2-7	TRBD2	15	few	TGTGCCAGCACCCCACGGACTAGCGGGGATTACGAGCAGTACTTC	CASTPRTSGDYEQYF
TRBV5-5	TRBJ2-7	NA	12	many	TGTGCCAGCAGAGGTCAAGGCTACGAGCAGTACTTC	CASRGQGYEQYF
TRBV7-2	TRBJ2-1	TRBD1	16	many	TGTGCCAGCAACTATTTAGGGACAGACGCTTACAATGAGCAGTTCTTC	CASNYLGTDAYNEQFF
TRBV4-2	TRBJ2-2	NA	16	NA	TGTGCCAGCAGCGCTCACAGGGAAACGAACACCGGGGAGCTGTTTTTT	CASSAHRETNTGELFF
TRBV6-1	TRBJ1-2	TRBD1	15	NA	TGTGCCAGCAGTGACCAGATGGGACAGGGAAAAGGCTACACCTTC	CASSDQMGQGKGYTF
TRBV10-3	TRBJ2-1	NA	14	NA	TGTGCCCCTTACCTCGGGCGGACCTACAATGAGCAGTTCTTC	CAPYLGRTYNEQFF
TRBV5-1	TRBJ1-4	NA	16	few	TGCGCCAGCAGCTTGGCCGGGGGGGTCAGAGATGAAAAACTGTTTTTT	CASSLAGGVRDEKLFF
TRBV6-1	TRBJ2-2	NA	17	NA	TGTGCCAGCAGCCCAACCTGGGGGATAGCGAACACCGGGGAGCTGTTTTTT	CASSPTWGIANTGELFF
TRBV5-1	TRBJ2-5	TRBD2	16	NA	TGCGCCAGCAGCTTGGAGGGACTAGCGGACCAAGAGACCCAGTACTTC	CASSLEGLADQETQYF
TRBV12-3/TRBV12-4	TRBJ2-5	NA	16	NA	TGTGCCAGCAGTTTCCGCGCGGGGGCCCCGAGAGAGACCCAGTACTTC	CASSFRAGAPRETQYF
TRBV7-6	TRBJ1-2	NA	14	few	TGTGCCAGCAGCTTAGAGGGACAACTCTATGGCTACACCTTC	CASSLEGQLYGYTF
TRBV5-4	TRBJ1-1	NA	12	once	TGTGCCATGAGCTCCGGGAATACTGAAGCTTTCTTT	CAMSSGNTEAFF
TRBV20-1	TRBJ2-5	NA	11	NA	TGCAGTGCTAGGGAAGAGGGGACCCAGTACTTC	CSAREEGTQYF